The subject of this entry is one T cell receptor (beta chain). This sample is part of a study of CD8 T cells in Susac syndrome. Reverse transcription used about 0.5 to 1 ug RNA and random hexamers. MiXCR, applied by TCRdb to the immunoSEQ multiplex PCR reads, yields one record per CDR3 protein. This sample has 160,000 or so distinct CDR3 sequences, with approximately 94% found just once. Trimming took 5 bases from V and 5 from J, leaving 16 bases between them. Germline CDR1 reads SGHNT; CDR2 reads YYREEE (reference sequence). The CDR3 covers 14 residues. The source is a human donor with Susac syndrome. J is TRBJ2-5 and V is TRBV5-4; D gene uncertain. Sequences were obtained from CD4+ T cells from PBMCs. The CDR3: CASSNFRAGETQYF. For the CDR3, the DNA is TGTGCCAGCAGTAACTTTAGGGCCGGGGAGACCCAGTACTTC.